This entry features one TCR beta chain sequence. Its antigen is not identified. The CDR3 spans 14 residues. With 6 bases clipped from V and 6 bases from J, the junction kept 4 bases outside the gene matches. The germline V gene encodes CDR1 WSHSY and CDR2 SAAADI. The data stem from a study of cytomegalovirus exposure and HLA in healthy donors. TCRdb's copy holds only in-frame clones and misses some; the assay was immunoSEQ multiplex PCR. The data contain about 120,000 clones, 85% to 90% of them seen just once; the ten biggest clones take up about 1.5%. General observations from the study: The study flagged about 160 TCR beta chains as cytomegalovirus-associated.

Sequenced: PBMCs. This sequence was found in a woman in her thirties in good health and CMV-seropositive. This chain uses TRBV10-2 with TRBJ1-5, with TRBD1 matching over 11 bases. In DNA form, the CDR3 reads TGCGCCAGCAGGGGACAGGGGGTCACTCAGCCCCAGCATTTT. Translation gives CASRGQGVTQPQHF.